The text below deals with one TCR beta chain. Its antigen is currently unknown. These data belong to a study of T cell responses to AZD1222 COVID-19 vaccine. Whole-study results and caveats: Along spike, vaccine-associated CD4 TCRs were found throughout, with dominance at 160-218 and 743-854.

Some clones are missing from TCRdb's copy, which holds only in-frame ones; the method was immunoSEQ multiplex PCR. This sample has around 90,000 clones, with more than 75% found just once. The sample here was peripheral blood, taken on day 0 of MenACWY control vaccination. This TCR derives from an adult in good health.

The CDR3 loop is CASSNQSHRSGYNEQFF. The DNA of the CDR3 is TGTGCCAGCAGCAACCAAAGTCATAGGTCAGGGTACAATGAGCAGTTCTTC. The V and J genes are TRBV21-1 and TRBJ2-1; TRBD1 is the table's D call and was not checked against the DNA. TRBV21-1 is an annotated pseudogene. This CDR3 contains 17 residues.